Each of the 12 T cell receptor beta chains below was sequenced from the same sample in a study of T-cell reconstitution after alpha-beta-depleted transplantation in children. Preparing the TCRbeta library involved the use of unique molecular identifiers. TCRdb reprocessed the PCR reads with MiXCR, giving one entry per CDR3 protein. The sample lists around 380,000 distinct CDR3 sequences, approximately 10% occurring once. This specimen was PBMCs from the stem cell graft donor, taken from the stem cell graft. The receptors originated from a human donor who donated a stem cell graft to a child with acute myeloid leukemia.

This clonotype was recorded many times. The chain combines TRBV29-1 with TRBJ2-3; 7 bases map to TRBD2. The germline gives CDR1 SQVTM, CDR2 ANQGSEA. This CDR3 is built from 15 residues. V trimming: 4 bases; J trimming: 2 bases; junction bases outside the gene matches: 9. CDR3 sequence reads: CSVAETSRFTDTQYF. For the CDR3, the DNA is TGCAGCGTTGCCGAGACTAGCAGATTCACAGATACGCAGTATTTT.

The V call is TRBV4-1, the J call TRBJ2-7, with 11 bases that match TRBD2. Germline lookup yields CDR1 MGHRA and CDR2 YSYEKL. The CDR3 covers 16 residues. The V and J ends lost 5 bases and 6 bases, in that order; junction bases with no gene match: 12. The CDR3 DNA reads TGCGCCAGCAGCTTCGTAATAGCGGGAGGGCCCAGCGAGCAGTACTTC. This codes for CASSFVIAGGPSEQYF.

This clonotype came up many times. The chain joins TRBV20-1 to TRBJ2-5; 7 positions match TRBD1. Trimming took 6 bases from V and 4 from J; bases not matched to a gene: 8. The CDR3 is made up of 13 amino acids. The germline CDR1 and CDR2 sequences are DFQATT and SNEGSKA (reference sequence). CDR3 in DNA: TGCAGTGCCAAGACAGGGAAGCTAGAGACCCAGTACTTC. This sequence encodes CSAKTGKLETQYF.

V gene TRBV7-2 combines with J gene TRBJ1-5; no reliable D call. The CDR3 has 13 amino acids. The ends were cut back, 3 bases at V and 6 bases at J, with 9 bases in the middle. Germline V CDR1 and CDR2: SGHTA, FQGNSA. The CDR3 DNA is TGTGCCAGCAGCTTTGTTTCGTTTCAGCCCCAGCATTTT. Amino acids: CASSFVSFQPQHF.

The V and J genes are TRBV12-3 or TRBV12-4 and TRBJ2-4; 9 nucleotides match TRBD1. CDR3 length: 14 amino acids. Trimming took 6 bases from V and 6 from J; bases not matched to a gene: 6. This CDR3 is CASSTGGSGNIQYF. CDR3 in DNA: TGTGCCAGCAGCACAGGGGGCTCGGGAAACATTCAGTACTTC.

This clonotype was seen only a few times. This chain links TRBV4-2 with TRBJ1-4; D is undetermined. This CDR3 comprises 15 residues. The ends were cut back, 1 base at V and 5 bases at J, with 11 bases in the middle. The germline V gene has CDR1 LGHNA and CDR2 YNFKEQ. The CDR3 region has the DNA TGTGCCAGCAGCCAAGTGTACCAGCCGAATGAAAAACTGTTTTTT. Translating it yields CASSQVYQPNEKLFF.

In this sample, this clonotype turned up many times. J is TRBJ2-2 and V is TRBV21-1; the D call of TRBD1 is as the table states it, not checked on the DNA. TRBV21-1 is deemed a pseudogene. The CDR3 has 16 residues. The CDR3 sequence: CASSNLPGENTGELFF. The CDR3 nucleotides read TGTGCCAGCAGCAACCTCCCGGGAGAGAACACCGGGGAGCTGTTTTTT.

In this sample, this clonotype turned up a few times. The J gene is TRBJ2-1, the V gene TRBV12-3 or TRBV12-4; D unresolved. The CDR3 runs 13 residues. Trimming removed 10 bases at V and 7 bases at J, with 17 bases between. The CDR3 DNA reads TGTGCCACCCATGACGCCTCCGGGAATGAGCAGTTCTTC. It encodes CATHDASGNEQFF.

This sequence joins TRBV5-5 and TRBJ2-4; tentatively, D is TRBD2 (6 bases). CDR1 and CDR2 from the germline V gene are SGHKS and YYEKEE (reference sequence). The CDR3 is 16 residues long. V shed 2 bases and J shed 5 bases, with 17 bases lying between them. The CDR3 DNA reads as TGTGCCAGCAGCTTCGAATGGCAGGGAGGCCAAAACATTCAGTACTTC. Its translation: CASSFEWQGGQNIQYF.

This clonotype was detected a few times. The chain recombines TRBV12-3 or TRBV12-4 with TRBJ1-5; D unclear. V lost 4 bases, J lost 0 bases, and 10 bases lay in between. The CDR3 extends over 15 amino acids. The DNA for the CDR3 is TGTGCCAGCAGTTCGACAAAAAGTAGCAATCAGCCCCAGCATTTT. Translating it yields CASSSTKSSNQPQHF.

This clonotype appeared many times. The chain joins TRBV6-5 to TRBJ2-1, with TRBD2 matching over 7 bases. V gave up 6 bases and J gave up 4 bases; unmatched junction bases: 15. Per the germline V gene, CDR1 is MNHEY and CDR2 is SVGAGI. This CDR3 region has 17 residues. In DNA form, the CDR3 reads TGTGCCAGCAGCCTACTACCGGGTGGGGGGGGATACAATGAGCAGTTCTTC. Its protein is CASSLLPGGGGYNEQFF.

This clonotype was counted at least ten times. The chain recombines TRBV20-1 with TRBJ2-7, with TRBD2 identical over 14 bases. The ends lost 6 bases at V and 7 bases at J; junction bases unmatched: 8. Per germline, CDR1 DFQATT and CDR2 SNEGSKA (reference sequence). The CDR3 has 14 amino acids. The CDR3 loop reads CSAPGLAGVQEQYF. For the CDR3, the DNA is TGCAGTGCCCCGGGACTAGCGGGAGTGCAAGAGCAGTACTTC.